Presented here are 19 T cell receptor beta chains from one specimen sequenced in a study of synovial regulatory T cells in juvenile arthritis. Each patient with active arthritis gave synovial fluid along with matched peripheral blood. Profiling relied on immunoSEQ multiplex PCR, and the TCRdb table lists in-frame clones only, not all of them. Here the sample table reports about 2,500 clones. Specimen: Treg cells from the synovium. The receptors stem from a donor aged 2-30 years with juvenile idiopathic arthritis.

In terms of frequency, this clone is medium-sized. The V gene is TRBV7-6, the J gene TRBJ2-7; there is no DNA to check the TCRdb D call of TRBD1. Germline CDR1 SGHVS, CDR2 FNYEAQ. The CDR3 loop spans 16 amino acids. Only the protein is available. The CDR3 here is CASSLAPGQGPYEQYF. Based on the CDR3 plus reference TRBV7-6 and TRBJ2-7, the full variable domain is GAGVSQSPRYKVTKRGQDVALRCDPISGHVSLYWYRQALGQGPEFLTYFNYEAQQDKSGLPNDRFSAERPEGSISTLTIQRTEQRDSAMYRCASSLAPGQGPYEQYFGPGTRLTVT.

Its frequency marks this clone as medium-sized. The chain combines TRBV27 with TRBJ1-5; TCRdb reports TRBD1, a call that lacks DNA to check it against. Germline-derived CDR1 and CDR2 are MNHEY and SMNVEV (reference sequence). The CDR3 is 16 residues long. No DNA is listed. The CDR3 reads CASSSGDRVLNQPQHF.

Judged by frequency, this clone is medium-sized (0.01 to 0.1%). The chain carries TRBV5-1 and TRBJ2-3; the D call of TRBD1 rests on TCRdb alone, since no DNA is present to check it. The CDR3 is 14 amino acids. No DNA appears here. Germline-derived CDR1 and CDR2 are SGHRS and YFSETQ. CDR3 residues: CASSSDRGTDTQYF.

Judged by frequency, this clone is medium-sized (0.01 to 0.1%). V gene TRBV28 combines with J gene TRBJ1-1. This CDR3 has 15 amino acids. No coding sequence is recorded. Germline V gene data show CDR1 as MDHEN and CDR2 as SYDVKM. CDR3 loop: CASRDLGGRETEAFF.

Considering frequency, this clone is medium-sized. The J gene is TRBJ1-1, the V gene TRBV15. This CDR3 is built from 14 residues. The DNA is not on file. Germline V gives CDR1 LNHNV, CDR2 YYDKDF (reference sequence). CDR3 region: CATGAGGGNTEAFF.

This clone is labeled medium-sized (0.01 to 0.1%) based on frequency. The CDR3 loop is CASSRVQNTEAFF. J is TRBJ1-1 and V is TRBV18. Germline CDR1 reads KGHSH; CDR2 reads LQKENI. CDR3 length equals 13 residues. Only the protein is on record.

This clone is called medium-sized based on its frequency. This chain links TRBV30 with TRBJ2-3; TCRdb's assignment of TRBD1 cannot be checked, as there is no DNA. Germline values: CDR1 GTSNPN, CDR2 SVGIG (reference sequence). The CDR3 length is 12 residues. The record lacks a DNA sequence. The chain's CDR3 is CAWSSVTDTQYF.

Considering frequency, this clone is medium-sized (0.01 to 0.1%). CDR3 protein: CASSRGTGDTQPQHF. The chain uses TRBV4-1 and TRBJ1-5; TCRdb's assignment of TRBD1 cannot be checked, as there is no DNA. This CDR3 comprises 15 residues. No DNA has been recorded. Per the germline V gene, CDR1 is MGHRA and CDR2 is YSYEKL.

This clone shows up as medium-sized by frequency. CDR3 amino acids: CASSTLAGGTTDTQYF. This chain links TRBV19 with TRBJ2-3; TCRdb returns TRBD2, unconfirmable since there is no DNA. This CDR3 region has 16 residues. No DNA sequence is on record. Germline V gene sequence: CDR1 LNHDA, CDR2 SQIVND (reference sequence).

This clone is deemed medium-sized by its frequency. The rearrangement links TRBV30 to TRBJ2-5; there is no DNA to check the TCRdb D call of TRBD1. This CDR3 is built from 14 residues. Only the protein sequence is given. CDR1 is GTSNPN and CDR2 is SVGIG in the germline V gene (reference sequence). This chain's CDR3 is CAWSSGRGQETQYF.

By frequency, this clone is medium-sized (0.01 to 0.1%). CDR3: CASSLEGSKLFF. The rearrangement links TRBV7-6 to TRBJ1-4. Germline-derived CDR1 and CDR2 are SGHVS and FNYEAQ. The CDR3 is made up of 12 amino acids. The protein alone is recorded here. Complete variable domain (other parts from reference TRBV7-6 and TRBJ1-4): GAGVSQSPRYKVTKRGQDVALRCDPISGHVSLYWYRQALGQGPEFLTYFNYEAQQDKSGLPNDRFSAERPEGSISTLTIQRTEQRDSAMYRCASSLEGSKLFFGSGTQLSVL.

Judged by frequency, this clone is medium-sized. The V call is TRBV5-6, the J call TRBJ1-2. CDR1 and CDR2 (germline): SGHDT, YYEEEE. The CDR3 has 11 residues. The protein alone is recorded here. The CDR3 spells CASSLRHGYTF. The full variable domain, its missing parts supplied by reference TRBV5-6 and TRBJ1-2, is DAGVTQSPTHLIKTRGQQVTLRCSPKSGHDTVSWYQQALGQGPQFIFQYYEEEERQRGNFPDRFSGHQFPNYSSELNVNALLLGDSALYLCASSLRHGYTFGSGTRLTVV.

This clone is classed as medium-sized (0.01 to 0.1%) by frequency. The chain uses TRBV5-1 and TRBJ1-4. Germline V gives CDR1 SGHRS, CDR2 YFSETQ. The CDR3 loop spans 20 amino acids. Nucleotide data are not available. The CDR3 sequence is CASSLGGRSGPLSTNEKLFF.

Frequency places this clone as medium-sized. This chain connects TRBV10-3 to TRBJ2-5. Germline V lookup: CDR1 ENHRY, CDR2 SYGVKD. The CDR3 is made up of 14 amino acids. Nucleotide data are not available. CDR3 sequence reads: CAISDQGRGETQYF.

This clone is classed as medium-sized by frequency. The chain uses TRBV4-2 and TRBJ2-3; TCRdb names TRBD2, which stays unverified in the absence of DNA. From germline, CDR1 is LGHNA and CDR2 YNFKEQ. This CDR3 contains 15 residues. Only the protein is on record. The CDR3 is CASSQETSFTDTQYF.

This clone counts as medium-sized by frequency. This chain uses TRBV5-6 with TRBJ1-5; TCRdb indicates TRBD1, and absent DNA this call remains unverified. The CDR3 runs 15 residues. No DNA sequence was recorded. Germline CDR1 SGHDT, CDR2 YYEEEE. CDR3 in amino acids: CASSLGTGDSQPQHF.

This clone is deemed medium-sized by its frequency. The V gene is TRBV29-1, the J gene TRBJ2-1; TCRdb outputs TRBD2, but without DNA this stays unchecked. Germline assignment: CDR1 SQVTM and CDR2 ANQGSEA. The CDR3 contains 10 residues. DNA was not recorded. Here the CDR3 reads CSVAVDWQFF.

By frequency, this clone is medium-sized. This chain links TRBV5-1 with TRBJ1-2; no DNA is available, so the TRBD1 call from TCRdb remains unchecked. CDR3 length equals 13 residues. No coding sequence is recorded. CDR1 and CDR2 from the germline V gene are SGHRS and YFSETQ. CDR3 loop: CASSAGQGSGYTF.

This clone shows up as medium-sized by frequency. CDR3: CASSLSVTVQETQYF. V is TRBV7-2 and J is TRBJ2-5; TCRdb's D call, TRBD2, is unchecked because there is no DNA. CDR1 and CDR2 from the germline V gene are SGHTA and FQGNSA. This CDR3 has 15 residues. The DNA sequence is not available. The full variable domain, with the rest looked up from reference TRBV7-2 and TRBJ2-5, is GAGVSQSPSNKVTEKGKDVELRCDPISGHTALYWYRQSLGQGLEFLIYFQGNSAPDKSGLPSDRFSAERTGGSVSTLTIQRTQQEDSAVYLCASSLSVTVQETQYFGPGTRLLVL.